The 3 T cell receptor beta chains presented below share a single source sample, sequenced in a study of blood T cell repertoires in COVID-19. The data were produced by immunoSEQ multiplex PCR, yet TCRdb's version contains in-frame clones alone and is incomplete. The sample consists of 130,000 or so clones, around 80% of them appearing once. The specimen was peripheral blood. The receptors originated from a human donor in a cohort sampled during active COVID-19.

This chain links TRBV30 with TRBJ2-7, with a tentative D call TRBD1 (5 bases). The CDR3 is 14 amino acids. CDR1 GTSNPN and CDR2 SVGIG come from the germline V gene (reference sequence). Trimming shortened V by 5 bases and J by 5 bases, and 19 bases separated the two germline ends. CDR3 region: CAWGPPPGFHEQYF. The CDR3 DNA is TGTGCCTGGGGTCCCCCGCCAGGGTTCCACGAGCAGTACTTC.

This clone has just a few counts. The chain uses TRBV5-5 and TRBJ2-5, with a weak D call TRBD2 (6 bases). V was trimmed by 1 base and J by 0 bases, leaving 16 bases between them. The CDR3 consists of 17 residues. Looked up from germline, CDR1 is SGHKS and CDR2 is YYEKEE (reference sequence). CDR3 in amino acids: CASSLTGTSPYQETQYF. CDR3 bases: TGTGCCAGCAGCTTGACCGGGACTTCCCCGTACCAAGAGACCCAGTACTTC.

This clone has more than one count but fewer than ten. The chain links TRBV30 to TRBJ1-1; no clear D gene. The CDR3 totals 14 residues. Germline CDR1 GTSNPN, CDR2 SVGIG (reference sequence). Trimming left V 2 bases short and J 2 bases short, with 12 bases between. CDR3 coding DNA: TGTGCCTGGAGTATTGAACTCCCAAACACTGAAGCTTTCTTT. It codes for CAWSIELPNTEAFF.